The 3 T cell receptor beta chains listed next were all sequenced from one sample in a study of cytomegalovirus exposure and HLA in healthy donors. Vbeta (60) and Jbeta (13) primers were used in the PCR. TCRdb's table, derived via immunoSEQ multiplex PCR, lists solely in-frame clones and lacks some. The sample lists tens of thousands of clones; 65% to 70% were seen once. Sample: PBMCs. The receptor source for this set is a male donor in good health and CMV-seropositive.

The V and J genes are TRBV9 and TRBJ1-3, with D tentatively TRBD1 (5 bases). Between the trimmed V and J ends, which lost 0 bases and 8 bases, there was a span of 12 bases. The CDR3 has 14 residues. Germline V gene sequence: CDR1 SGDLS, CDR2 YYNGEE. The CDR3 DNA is TGTGCCAGCAGCGTAGGGATCAGGGTTGACACCATATATTTT. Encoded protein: CASSVGIRVDTIYF.

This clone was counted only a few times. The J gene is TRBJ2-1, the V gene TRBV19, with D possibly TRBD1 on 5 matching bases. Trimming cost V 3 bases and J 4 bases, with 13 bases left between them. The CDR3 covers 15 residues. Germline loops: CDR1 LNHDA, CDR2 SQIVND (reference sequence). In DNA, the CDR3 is TGTGCCAGTAGTATCACAGGAAACGTTTACAATGAGCAGTTCTTC. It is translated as CASSITGNVYNEQFF.

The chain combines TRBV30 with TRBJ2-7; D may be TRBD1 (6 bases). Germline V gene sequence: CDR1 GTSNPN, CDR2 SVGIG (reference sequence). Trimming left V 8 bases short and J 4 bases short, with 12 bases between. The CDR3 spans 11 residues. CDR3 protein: CATGRGYEQYF. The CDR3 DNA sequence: TGTGCCACGGGTAGGGGGTACGAGCAGTACTTC. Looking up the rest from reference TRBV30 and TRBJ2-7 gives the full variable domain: SQTIHQWPATLVQPVGSPLSLECTVEGTSNPNLYWYRQAAGRGLQLLFYSVGIGQISSEVPQNLSASRPQDRQFILSSKKLLLSDSGFYLCATGRGYEQYFGPGTRLTVT.